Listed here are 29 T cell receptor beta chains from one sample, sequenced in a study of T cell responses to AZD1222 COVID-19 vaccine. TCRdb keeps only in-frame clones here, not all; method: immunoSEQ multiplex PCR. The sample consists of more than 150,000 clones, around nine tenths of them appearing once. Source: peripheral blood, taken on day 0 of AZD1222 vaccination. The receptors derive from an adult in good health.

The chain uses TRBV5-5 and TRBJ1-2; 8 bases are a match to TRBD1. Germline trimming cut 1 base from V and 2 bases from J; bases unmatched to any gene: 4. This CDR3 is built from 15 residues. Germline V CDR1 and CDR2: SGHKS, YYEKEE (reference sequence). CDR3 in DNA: TGTGCCAGCAGCTTGTCCGACAGGGGAAACTATGGCTACACCTTC. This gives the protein CASSLSDRGNYGYTF.

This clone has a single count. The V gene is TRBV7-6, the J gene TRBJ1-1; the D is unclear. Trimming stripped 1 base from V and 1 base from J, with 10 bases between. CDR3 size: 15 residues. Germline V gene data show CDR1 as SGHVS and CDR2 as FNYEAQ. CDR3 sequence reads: CASSLEDLGNTEAFF. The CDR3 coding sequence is TGTGCCAGCAGCTTAGAAGATTTAGGGAACACTGAAGCTTTCTTT. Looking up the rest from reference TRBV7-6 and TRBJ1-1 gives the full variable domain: GAGVSQSPRYKVTKRGQDVALRCDPISGHVSLYWYRQALGQGPEFLTYFNYEAQQDKSGLPNDRFSAERPEGSISTLTIQRTEQRDSAMYRCASSLEDLGNTEAFFGQGTRLTVV.

The CDR3 nucleotides read TGTGCCAGCAGTTTTCCCAGCGGGAGGGCCGACTACGAGCAGTACTTC. Protein sequence: CASSFPSGRADYEQYF. The rearrangement links TRBV28 to TRBJ2-7, with TRBD2 identical over 10 bases. The CDR3 is made up of 16 amino acids. From germline, CDR1 is MDHEN and CDR2 SYDVKM. Germline trimming cut 3 bases from V and 3 bases from J; bases unmatched to any gene: 8.

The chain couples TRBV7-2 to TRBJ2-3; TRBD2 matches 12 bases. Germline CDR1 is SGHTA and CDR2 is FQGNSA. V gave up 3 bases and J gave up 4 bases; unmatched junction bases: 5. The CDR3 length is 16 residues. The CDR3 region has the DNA TGTGCCAGCAGCTTGCAACTAGCGGGAGGCTCAGATACGCAGTATTTT. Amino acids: CASSLQLAGGSDTQYF.

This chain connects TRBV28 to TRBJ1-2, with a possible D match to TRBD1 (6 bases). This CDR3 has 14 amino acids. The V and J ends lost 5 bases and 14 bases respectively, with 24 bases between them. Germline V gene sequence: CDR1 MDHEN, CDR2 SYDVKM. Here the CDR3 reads CASSLLSKTGQGTF. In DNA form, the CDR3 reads TGTGCCAGCAGTCTCCTCTCCAAGACAGGCCAGGGGACCTTC.

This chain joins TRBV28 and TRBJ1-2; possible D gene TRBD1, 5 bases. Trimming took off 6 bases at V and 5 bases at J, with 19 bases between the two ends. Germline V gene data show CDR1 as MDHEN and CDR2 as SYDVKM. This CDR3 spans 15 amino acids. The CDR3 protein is CASSLGVGGGYGYTF. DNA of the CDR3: TGTGCCAGCAGCCTCGGGGTTGGTGGGGGTTATGGCTACACCTTC.

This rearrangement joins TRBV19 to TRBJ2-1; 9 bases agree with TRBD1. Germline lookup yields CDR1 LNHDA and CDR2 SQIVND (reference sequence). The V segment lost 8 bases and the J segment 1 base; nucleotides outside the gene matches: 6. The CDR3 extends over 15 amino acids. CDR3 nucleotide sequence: TGTGCCAGTCGCAATGACAGGGGGTCCTACAATGAGCAGTTCTTC. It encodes CASRNDRGSYNEQFF.

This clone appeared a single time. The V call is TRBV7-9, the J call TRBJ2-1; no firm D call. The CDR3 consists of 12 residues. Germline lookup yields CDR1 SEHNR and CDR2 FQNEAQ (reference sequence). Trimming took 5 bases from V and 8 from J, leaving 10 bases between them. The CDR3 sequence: CASSPPPHEQFF. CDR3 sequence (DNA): TGTGCCAGCAGCCCCCCTCCCCATGAGCAGTTCTTC.

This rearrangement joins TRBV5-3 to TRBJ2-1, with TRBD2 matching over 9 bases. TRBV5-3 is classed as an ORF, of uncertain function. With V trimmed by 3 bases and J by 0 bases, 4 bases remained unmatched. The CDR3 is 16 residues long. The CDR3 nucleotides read TGTGCCAGAAGCTCCAGACTAGCGGCCTCCTACAATGAGCAGTTCTTC. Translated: CARSSRLAASYNEQFF.

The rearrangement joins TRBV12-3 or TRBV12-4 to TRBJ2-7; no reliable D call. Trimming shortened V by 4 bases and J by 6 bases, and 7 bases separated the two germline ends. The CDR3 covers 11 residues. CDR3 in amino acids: CASSSPFEQYF. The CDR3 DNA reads TGTGCCAGCAGTTCTCCTTTCGAGCAGTACTTC.

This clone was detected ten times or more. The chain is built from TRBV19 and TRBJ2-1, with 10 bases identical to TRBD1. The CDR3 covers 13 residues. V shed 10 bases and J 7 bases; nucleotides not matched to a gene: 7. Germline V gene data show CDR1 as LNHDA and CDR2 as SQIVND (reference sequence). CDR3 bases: TGTGCCACCGGGACAGGGGAAAGGAATGAGCAGTTCTTC. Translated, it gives CATGTGERNEQFF.

CDR3 nucleotide sequence: TGTGCCAGCAGCCAAGTGGGAGTGAACGGGGAGCTGTTTTTT. Translating it yields CASSQVGVNGELFF. The chain employs TRBV3-1 (or the pseudogene TRBV3-2) and TRBJ2-2; D might be TRBD2 (5 bases). Per the germline V gene, CDR1 is LGHDT and CDR2 is YNNKEL (reference sequence). Trimming cost V 1 base and J 7 bases, with 10 bases left between them. The CDR3 has 14 amino acids.

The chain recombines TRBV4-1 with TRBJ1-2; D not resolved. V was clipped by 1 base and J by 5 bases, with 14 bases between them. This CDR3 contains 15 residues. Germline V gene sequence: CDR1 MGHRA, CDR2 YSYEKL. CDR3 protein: CASSQVSEATYGYTF. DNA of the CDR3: TGCGCCAGCAGCCAAGTTTCCGAGGCTACGTATGGCTACACCTTC.

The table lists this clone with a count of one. In nucleotides, the CDR3 is TGTGCCAGTAGTCCAGGACTAGCGGGAGTAGGTGAGCAGTTCTTC. Translation: CASSPGLAGVGEQFF. This chain links TRBV19 with TRBJ2-1; 13 bases match TRBD2. CDR1 and CDR2 (germline): LNHDA, SQIVND (reference sequence). V dropped 5 bases and J dropped 9; count of bases not matched to a gene: 7. The CDR3 loop spans 15 amino acids.

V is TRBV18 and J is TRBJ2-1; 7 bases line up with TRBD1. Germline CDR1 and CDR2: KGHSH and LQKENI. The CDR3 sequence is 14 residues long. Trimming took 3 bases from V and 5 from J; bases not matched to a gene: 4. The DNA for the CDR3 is TGTGCCAGCTCACCTCGGGACAGAGACAATGAGCAGTTCTTC. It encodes CASSPRDRDNEQFF.

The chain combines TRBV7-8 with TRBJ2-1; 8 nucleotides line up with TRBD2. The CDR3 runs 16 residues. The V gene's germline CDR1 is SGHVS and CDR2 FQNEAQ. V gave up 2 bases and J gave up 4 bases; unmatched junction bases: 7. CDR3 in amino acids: CASSLRGGVEYNEQFF. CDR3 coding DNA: TGTGCCAGCAGCTTACGGGGGGGAGTGGAATACAATGAGCAGTTCTTC.

CDR3 region: CASRRDRGSNEKLFF. DNA of the CDR3: TGTGCCAGCAGAAGGGACAGGGGGTCTAATGAAAAACTGTTTTTT. J is TRBJ1-4 and V is TRBV6-5, with TRBD1 matching over 11 bases. The germline CDR1 and CDR2 sequences are MNHEY and SVGAGI. This CDR3 contains 15 residues. The junction had 3 bases not matched to a gene; V was cut back by 6 bases and J by 3 bases.

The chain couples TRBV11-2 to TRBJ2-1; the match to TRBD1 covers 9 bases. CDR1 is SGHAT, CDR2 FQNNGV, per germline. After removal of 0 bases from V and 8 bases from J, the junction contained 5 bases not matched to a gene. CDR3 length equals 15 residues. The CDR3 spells CASSLDAGQGYEQFF. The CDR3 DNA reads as TGTGCCAGCAGCTTAGACGCAGGACAGGGGTATGAGCAGTTCTTC. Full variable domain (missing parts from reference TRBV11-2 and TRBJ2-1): EAGVAQSPRYKIIEKRQSVAFWCNPISGHATLYWYQQILGQGPKLLIQFQNNGVVDDSQLPKDRFSAERLKGVDSTLKIQPAKLEDSAVYLCASSLDAGQGYEQFFGPGTRLTVL.

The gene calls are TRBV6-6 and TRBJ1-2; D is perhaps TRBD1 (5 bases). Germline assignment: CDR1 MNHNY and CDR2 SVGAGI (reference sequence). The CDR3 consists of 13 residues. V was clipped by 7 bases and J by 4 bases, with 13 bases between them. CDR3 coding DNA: TGTGCCAGCACTGGGGCGCAAACCTATGGCTACACCTTC. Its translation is CASTGAQTYGYTF.

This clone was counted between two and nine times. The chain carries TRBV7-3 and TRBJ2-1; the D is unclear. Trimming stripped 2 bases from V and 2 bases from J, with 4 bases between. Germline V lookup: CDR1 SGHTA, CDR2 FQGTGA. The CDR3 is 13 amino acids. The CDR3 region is CASSLSTYNEQFF. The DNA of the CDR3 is TGTGCCAGCAGCTTATCAACCTACAATGAGCAGTTCTTC.

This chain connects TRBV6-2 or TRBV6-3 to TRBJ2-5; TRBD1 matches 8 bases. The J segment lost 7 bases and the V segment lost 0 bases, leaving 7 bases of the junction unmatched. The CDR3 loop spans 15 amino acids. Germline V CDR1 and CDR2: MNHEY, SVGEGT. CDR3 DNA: TGTGCCAGCAGTTACTCCGGACAGGGTAGGGGGACCCAGTACTTC. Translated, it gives CASSYSGQGRGTQYF.

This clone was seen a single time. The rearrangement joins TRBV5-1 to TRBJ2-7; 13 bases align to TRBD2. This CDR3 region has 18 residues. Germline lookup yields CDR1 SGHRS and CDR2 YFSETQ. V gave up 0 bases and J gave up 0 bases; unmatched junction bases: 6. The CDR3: CASSLVPGLAGSSYEQYF. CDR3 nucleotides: TGCGCCAGCAGCTTGGTTCCGGGACTAGCGGGAAGCTCCTACGAGCAGTACTTC.

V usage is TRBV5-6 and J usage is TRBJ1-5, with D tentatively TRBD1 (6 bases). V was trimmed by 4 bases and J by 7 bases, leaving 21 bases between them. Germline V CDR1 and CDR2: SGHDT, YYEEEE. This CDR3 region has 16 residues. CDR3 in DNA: TGTGCCAGCAGCCGAATGGGGGGGGCCGGGAGACAGCCCCAGCATTTT. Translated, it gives CASSRMGGAGRQPQHF.

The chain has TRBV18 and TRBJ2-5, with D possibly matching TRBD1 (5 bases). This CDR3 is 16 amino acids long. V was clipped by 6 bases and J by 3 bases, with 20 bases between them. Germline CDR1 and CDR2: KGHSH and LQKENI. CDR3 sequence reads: CASSIAPGRVKETQYF. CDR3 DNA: TGTGCCAGCTCCATAGCCCCGGGCAGGGTGAAAGAGACCCAGTACTTC.

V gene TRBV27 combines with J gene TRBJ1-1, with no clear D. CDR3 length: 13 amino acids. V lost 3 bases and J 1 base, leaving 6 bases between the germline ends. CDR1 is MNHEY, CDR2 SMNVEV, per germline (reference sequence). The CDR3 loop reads CASSFKGNTEAFF. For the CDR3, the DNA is TGTGCCAGCAGTTTTAAGGGGAACACTGAAGCTTTCTTT.

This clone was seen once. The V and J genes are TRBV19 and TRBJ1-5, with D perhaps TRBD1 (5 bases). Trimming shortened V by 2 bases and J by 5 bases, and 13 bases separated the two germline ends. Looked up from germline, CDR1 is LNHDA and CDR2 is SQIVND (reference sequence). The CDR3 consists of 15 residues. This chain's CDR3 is CASSIMGQGYQPQHF. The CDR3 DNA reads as TGTGCCAGTAGTATAATGGGCCAGGGATATCAGCCCCAGCATTTT.

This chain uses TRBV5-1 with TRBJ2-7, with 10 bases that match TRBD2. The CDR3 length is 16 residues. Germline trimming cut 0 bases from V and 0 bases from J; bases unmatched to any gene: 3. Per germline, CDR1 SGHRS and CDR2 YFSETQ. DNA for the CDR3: TGCGCCAGCAGCTTGGGGCCTAGCGGGAGCTCCTACGAGCAGTACTTC. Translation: CASSLGPSGSSYEQYF.

Here the CDR3 reads CASSLAGGPTDTQYF. Here the CDR3 DNA reads TGTGCCAGCAGCCTAGCGGGAGGGCCCACAGATACGCAGTATTTT. The chain has TRBV6-5 and TRBJ2-3; 12 nucleotides match TRBD2. The CDR3 consists of 15 residues. Trimming cost V 6 bases and J 2 bases; bases outside gene matches: 3. Germline loops: CDR1 MNHEY, CDR2 SVGAGI.

DNA for the CDR3: TGTGCCAGCAGCCCAGGGGTTGCCACTGAAGCTTTCTTT. Translated, it gives CASSPGVATEAFF. The genes are TRBV7-6 and TRBJ1-1; a possible D gene is TRBD1 (6 bases). Looked up from germline, CDR1 is SGHVS and CDR2 is FNYEAQ. V was trimmed by 5 bases and J by 4 bases, leaving 11 bases between them. This CDR3 contains 13 residues.